This record looks at one T cell receptor (beta chain) sequence and its context. Its antigen remains unknown. This entry comes from a study of shared clonotypes between healthy human individuals. Whole-study results and caveats: Non-shared clonotypes were found to have lower generation probabilities than the clonotypes that were shared by all four of the sorted-subset donors. An expected dependence of interdonor clonotype sharing on sequencing depth was noted. Richness estimates generally favored naive over memory subsets.

Sequencing was performed with immunoSEQ multiplex PCR; in TCRdb, only in-frame clones are kept and a portion is missing. The sample yields around 2.1 million clones, roughly 91% seen once. Terminally differentiated effector memory CD45RA+ cells were excluded by CCR7 positive selection of CD45RO-negative cells. The material sequenced was naive CD8+ T cells from PBMCs. The TCR sequence derives from a man between 18 and 29 years old in good health. Some clones in this sample may be carry-over from other donors' samples.

The CDR3 bases are TGTGCCAGCAGGCTGGACAGGTTTGAAAAACTGTTTTTT. Its translation: CASRLDRFEKLFF. The chain uses TRBV7-9 and TRBJ1-4, with TRBD1 identical over 7 bases. V lost 6 bases, J lost 7 bases, and 5 bases stayed unmatched. Germline CDR1 reads SEHNR; CDR2 reads FQNEAQ (reference sequence). The CDR3 covers 13 residues.